The clone carrying this T cell receptor beta chain was picked up many times. Its antigen is undetermined. The data are from a study of neurological immune-mediated disorders. A single record per CDR3 protein comes from TCRdb applying MiXCR to the 5' RACE reads. The sample records 71,000 or so distinct CDR3 sequences, 5% to 6% being singletons. Study-level points and caveats: HTLV-1-associated myelopathy had the most TCR clonal expansion, and multiple sclerosis had the least, less than healthy controls. None of the CDR3 amino acid sequences of expanded clones were shared across subjects, and this suggested private repertoires in all groups.

Germline CDR1 and CDR2: LNHNV and YYDKDF (reference sequence). V shed 4 bases, J shed 4 bases, and the junction held 8 bases outside the gene matches. The CDR3 length is 15 residues. The TCR comes from a young woman with multiple sclerosis. The V and J genes are TRBV15 and TRBJ1-1, with 8 bases lining up with TRBD1. The sequenced material came from PBMCs. In DNA, the CDR3 is TGTGCCACCAGCAAATACGGACAGGGCGGCACTGAAGCTTTCTTT. The encoded protein is CATSKYGQGGTEAFF.